The present T cell receptor (beta chain) was sequenced within a study of blood T cell repertoires in COVID-19 (dated by TCRdb to between 2020 and 2021). About the investigation overall: Collaborator samples came from the United States, Italy and Spain and covered acute and convalescent phases of COVID-19. The dataset comprised deeply sampled blood TCRbeta repertoires from subjects exposed to, actively infected with, or recovered from COVID-19. The prospective study material was composed of cDNA or gDNA derived from T cells, B-cell-depleted T cells, or PBMCs. Samples came from the ongoing ImmuneRACE study (first 160 participants) plus 1,254 subjects from 6 global collaborators. Where HLA class I and class II types were available, the types were taken from metadata supplied by the sample provider, not from assay-based typing. A de-identified subject ID, COVID-19 status, age in years and sex were almost always included in the sample metadata. The repertoires were released in a freely available public database meant as a resource for research on the immune response to SARS-CoV-2. The research as a whole found: How much clinical and demographic metadata was included differed by source and by participant, and the metadata was provided uncurated.

From the cysteine through the phenylalanine, the CDR3 covers 12 amino acids. Just CDR3 DNA is preserved here, 36 bases in frame from base 1. Taken from the germline V gene, the CDR1 and CDR2 loops are MNHEY and SVGAGI. Germline trimming: 6 bases from V, 4 bases from J; junction bases outside gene matches: 2. The collaborating institutions used their own protocols to collect whole blood in K2EDTA tubes. Collaborator samples were shipped for TCRbeta analysis as frozen whole blood, isolated PBMCs, or DNA extracted from either sample type. TCRbeta CDR3 regions were amplified from genomic DNA using the immunoSEQ Assay, a bias-controlled multiplex PCR. Per the authors' processing: Nucleated cell counts per sample were estimated from amplification of reference gene primers within the assay. To quantify the absolute abundance of each unique TCRbeta CDR3 rearrangement, sequence reads were collapsed and filtered. Productive Simpson clonality was computed per sample as the square root of Simpson's diversity index over productive rearrangements. TCRdb re-hosts the immuneACCESS table, in-frame sequences only. Its copies lack some clones; in the studies checked, an unresolved V gene accounts for under half of them, and the cause for the rest is not known. That table furnishes V, J and clone size, whereas the DNA furnished D and trimming. This sample lists approximately 290,000 clones; approximately 90% were detected once. The top ten clones comprise around 0.84% of the sample.

Concerning this clone itself: This clone's antigen is unknown. Nothing much larger sits one base from this clone, and base qualities are not available.

Recombination joined TRBV6-5 with TRBJ1-2, with 7 bases aligning to TRBD1. This TCR derives from a young man with acute or convalescent COVID-19. The material sequenced was peripheral blood. The DNA sequence follows: TGTGCCAGCAGACAGGGGCCCTATGGCTACACCTTC. This translates into CASRQGPYGYTF.